The 25 T cell receptor beta chains listed next were all sequenced from one sample in a study of chemoradiotherapy in HPV16-positive cancers. Here immunoSEQ multiplex PCR was the method, and the copy in TCRdb shows in-frame clones only, minus some. The repertoire has under 8,000 clones, around 72% of them found once; the top ten carry approximately 30%. Sample: tumor tissue, taken from a patient who underwent chemoradiotherapy. These receptors were taken from a human donor with HPV-associated anogenital cancer.

The chain uses TRBV30 and TRBJ2-7; unclear D gene. V dropped 0 bases and J dropped 5 bases, with 11 bases sitting between them. Germline V gene lookup returns CDR1 GTSNPN and CDR2 SVGIG (reference sequence). This CDR3 is 13 amino acids long. The CDR3 is CAWSVQTKHEQYF. CDR3 nucleotides: TGTGCCTGGAGTGTACAGACAAAACACGAGCAGTACTTC. Full variable domain (outside the CDR3, taken from reference TRBV30 and TRBJ2-7): SQTIHQWPATLVQPVGSPLSLECTVEGTSNPNLYWYRQAAGRGLQLLFYSVGIGQISSEVPQNLSASRPQDRQFILSSKKLLLSDSGFYLCAWSVQTKHEQYFGPGTRLTVT.

V usage is TRBV5-1 and J usage is TRBJ2-1; TRBD2 matches at 12 bases. Germline CDR1 and CDR2: SGHRS and YFSETQ. Unmatched junction bases numbered 2, after V lost 1 base and J lost 3 bases. There are 16 residues in the CDR3. CDR3 loop: CASSLLAGGSYNEQFF. The CDR3 nucleotides are TGCGCCAGCAGCTTGCTAGCGGGAGGGAGCTACAATGAGCAGTTCTTC.

The rearrangement links TRBV6-5 to TRBJ1-2; a weak D match, TRBD1 (6 bases). The CDR3 loop spans 14 amino acids. Germline assignment: CDR1 MNHEY and CDR2 SVGAGI. V lost 0 bases, J lost 8 bases, and 13 bases lay in between. CDR3 sequence: CASSYSRGGAGYTF. DNA for the CDR3: TGTGCCAGCAGTTACTCGCGGGGGGGGGCAGGCTACACCTTC.

The chain joins TRBV6-4 to TRBJ2-1, with 9 positions matching TRBD2. In germline, CDR1 is MRHNA, CDR2 SNTAGT. CDR3 length: 15 amino acids. V shed 6 bases and J 8 bases; nucleotides not matched to a gene: 11. The CDR3 DNA follows: TGTGCCAGCAGGGCGATAGCGGGGGCTGGGGATGAGCAGTTCTTC. Translated: CASRAIAGAGDEQFF.

This clone rates as large. The genes are TRBV27 and TRBJ2-5, with D tentatively TRBD2 (6 bases). Germline V lookup: CDR1 MNHEY, CDR2 SMNVEV (reference sequence). Trimming shortened V by 0 bases and J by 4 bases, and 12 bases separated the two germline ends. The CDR3 has 15 residues. The CDR3 DNA follows: TGTGCCAGCAGTTTATCTGGAGGGTTAGGAGAGACCCAGTACTTC. Protein sequence: CASSLSGGLGETQYF.

The rearrangement uses TRBV14 and TRBJ2-7, with a tentative D call TRBD1 (6 bases). The germline V gene has CDR1 SGHDN and CDR2 FVKESK. V gave up 6 bases and J gave up 6 bases, with 15 bases separating them. This CDR3 spans 13 amino acids. CDR3 in amino acids: CASRLLGDIEQYF. CDR3 DNA: TGTGCCAGCAGACTGTTGGGGGACATCGAGCAGTACTTC. Drawing the rest from reference TRBV14 and TRBJ2-7, the complete variable domain is EAGVTQFPSHSVIEKGQTVTLRCDPISGHDNLYWYRRVMGKEIKFLLHFVKESKQDESGMPNNRFLAERTGGTYSTLKVQPAELEDSGVYFCASRLLGDIEQYFGPGTRLTVT.

The V call is TRBV6-6, the J call TRBJ2-7; TRBD2 matches at 12 bases. Germline V gene data show CDR1 as MNHNY and CDR2 as SVGAGI (reference sequence). This CDR3 spans 15 amino acids. With 8 bases clipped from V and 2 bases from J, the junction kept 7 bases outside the gene matches. This chain's CDR3 is CASSGTSGRAYEQYF. The DNA of the CDR3 is TGTGCCAGCTCTGGGACTAGCGGGCGTGCCTACGAGCAGTACTTC.

In this sample, this clone turned up a few times. The chain employs TRBV2 and TRBJ2-5, with a possible D match to TRBD2 (6 bases). V lost 6 bases and J 8 bases, leaving 7 bases between the germline ends. Germline CDR1 is SNHLY and CDR2 is FYNNEI. There are 10 residues in the CDR3. The CDR3 is CASSAGTQYF. CDR3 DNA: TGTGCCAGCAGCGCGGGAACCCAGTACTTC.

This clone occurred a few times. The chain joins TRBV7-9 to TRBJ1-1, with D maybe TRBD1 (5 bases). Germline CDR1 reads SEHNR; CDR2 reads FQNEAQ (reference sequence). CDR3 size: 14 residues. V lost 1 base and J 5 bases, leaving 11 bases between the germline ends. The CDR3 loop is CASSLGRGTTEAFF. CDR3 in DNA: TGTGCCAGCAGCTTAGGACGAGGGACTACTGAAGCTTTCTTT.

This chain joins TRBV15 and TRBJ1-4; D is undetermined. The CDR3 has 17 residues. The germline V gene encodes CDR1 LNHNV and CDR2 YYDKDF (reference sequence). The V and J ends lost 1 base and 6 bases respectively, with 18 bases between them. The CDR3 DNA reads TGTGCCACCAGCAGAGGACCCGGCTCCAGCTCCGATGAAAAACTGTTTTTT. Encoded protein: CATSRGPGSSSDEKLFF.

V is TRBV4-2 and J is TRBJ2-1; TRBD2 matches at 7 bases. This CDR3 is built from 16 residues. From germline, CDR1 is LGHNA and CDR2 YNFKEQ. The J segment lost 6 bases and the V segment lost 0 bases, leaving 8 bases of the junction unmatched. The CDR3 DNA reads TGTGCCAGCAGCCAAGAGATTGGCGGGAGTGGCAATGAGCAGTTCTTC. Amino acid sequence: CASSQEIGGSGNEQFF.

The chain is built from TRBV10-3 and TRBJ2-1; 9 bases line up with TRBD1. The V gene end was trimmed by 4 bases and the J gene end by 4 bases; junction bases not matched to a gene: 14. The germline V gene has CDR1 ENHRY and CDR2 SYGVKD. This CDR3 region has 18 residues. The CDR3 protein is CAISGDREGPREYNEQFF. CDR3 nucleotides: TGTGCCATCAGTGGGGACAGGGAGGGTCCGCGGGAGTACAATGAGCAGTTCTTC.

The chain uses TRBV7-3 and TRBJ2-1; 12 bases match TRBD2. V lost 4 bases, J lost 6 bases, and 4 bases stayed unmatched. This CDR3 comprises 15 residues. The germline CDR1 and CDR2 sequences are SGHTA and FQGTGA. CDR3 amino acids: CASSYLAGGLNEQFF. In DNA form, the CDR3 reads TGTGCCAGCAGCTATCTAGCGGGAGGGCTCAATGAGCAGTTCTTC.

This clone has just one count. The chain carries TRBV27 and TRBJ1-6, with TRBD1 matching 7 bases. The germline V gene has CDR1 MNHEY and CDR2 SMNVEV (reference sequence). V shed 4 bases and J 3 bases; nucleotides not matched to a gene: 9. The CDR3 contains 17 residues. The CDR3 bases are TGTGCCAGCAGTTCCAGACAGGGTTCTCTCTATAATTCACCCCTCCACTTT. Translation: CASSSRQGSLYNSPLHF.

The chain employs TRBV7-2 and TRBJ2-7; 10 bases align to TRBD1. CDR3 length: 16 amino acids. V trimming: 1 base; J trimming: 4 bases; junction bases outside the gene matches: 7. Germline V gene lookup returns CDR1 SGHTA and CDR2 FQGNSA. The CDR3, as DNA: TGTGCCAGCAGCTTAGGAGGCGGGACAGGGGCTTACGAGCAGTACTTC. This gives the protein CASSLGGGTGAYEQYF.

The chain uses TRBV30 and TRBJ1-2, with a weak D call TRBD1 (6 bases). V dropped 4 bases and J dropped 5 bases, with 14 bases sitting between them. The CDR3 has 13 amino acids. The germline V gene encodes CDR1 GTSNPN and CDR2 SVGIG (reference sequence). CDR3 residues: CAWTPGTPYGYTF. The CDR3 DNA reads as TGTGCCTGGACCCCCGGGACACCTTATGGCTACACCTTC. Full variable domain (outside the CDR3, taken from reference TRBV30 and TRBJ1-2): SQTIHQWPATLVQPVGSPLSLECTVEGTSNPNLYWYRQAAGRGLQLLFYSVGIGQISSEVPQNLSASRPQDRQFILSSKKLLLSDSGFYLCAWTPGTPYGYTFGSGTRLTVV.

This clone was found a few times. The J gene is TRBJ2-7, the V gene TRBV7-2, with TRBD2 matching 10 bases. This CDR3 spans 15 amino acids. The V and J ends lost 6 bases and 2 bases, in that order; junction bases with no gene match: 7. Germline CDR1 is SGHTA and CDR2 is FQGNSA. The CDR3 nucleotides are TGTGCCAGCAGGCCCTCTAGCGGGGGAACCTACGAGCAGTACTTC. Translation gives CASRPSSGGTYEQYF.

The rearrangement uses TRBV9 and TRBJ2-2; D is unresolved. The CDR3 is 16 residues long. Germline values: CDR1 SGDLS, CDR2 YYNGEE. The ends were cut back, 4 bases at V and 0 bases at J, with 13 bases in the middle. CDR3 residues: CASSPDTAANTGELFF. The CDR3 DNA reads TGTGCCAGCAGCCCCGACACTGCTGCGAACACCGGGGAGCTGTTTTTT. Filled out from reference TRBV9 and TRBJ2-2, the complete variable domain reads DSGVTQTPKHLITATGQRVTLRCSPRSGDLSVYWYQQSLDQGLQFLIQYYNGEERAKGNILERFSAQQFPDLHSELNLSSLELGDSALYFCASSPDTAANTGELFFGEGSRLTVL.

The count of this clone is one. The chain employs TRBV11-3 and TRBJ1-1; D remains unclear. The CDR3 totals 16 residues. CDR1 is SGHNT and CDR2 is YENEEA in the germline V gene. Trimming took 1 base from V and 1 from J, leaving 13 bases between them. In DNA, the CDR3 is TGTGCCAGCAGCTTAGCAATGGGGTTGGAGAACACTGAAGCTTTCTTT. Its translation: CASSLAMGLENTEAFF.

The sample holds one count of this clone. The chain recombines TRBV27 with TRBJ1-5, with TRBD1 matching over 8 bases. Trimming cost V 5 bases and J 0 bases; bases outside gene matches: 12. Germline loops: CDR1 MNHEY, CDR2 SMNVEV (reference sequence). This CDR3 is built from 18 residues. CDR3 sequence reads: CASSKAGTGSFSNQPQHF. The CDR3, as DNA: TGTGCCAGCAGTAAAGCCGGGACAGGATCTTTTAGCAATCAGCCCCAGCATTTT.

This rearrangement joins TRBV25-1 to TRBJ1-4, with 7 bases that match TRBD1. This CDR3 has 13 amino acids. Germline V gives CDR1 MGHDK, CDR2 SYGVNS. The V gene end was trimmed by 11 bases and the J gene end by 7 bases; junction bases not matched to a gene: 10. The CDR3 reads CASTRGAPEKLFF. DNA of the CDR3: TGTGCCTCGACCAGGGGGGCACCTGAAAAACTGTTTTTT.

The chain employs TRBV5-6 and TRBJ2-5; 7 bases align to TRBD2. In germline, CDR1 is SGHDT, CDR2 YYEEEE. The ends lost 7 bases at V and 5 bases at J; junction bases unmatched: 11. This CDR3 has 14 residues. CDR3 nucleotide sequence: TGTGCCAGCTTATCGGGAGGCCGGGTGGAGACCCAGTACTTC. It specifies CASLSGGRVETQYF.

This chain links TRBV5-1 with TRBJ1-4; no reliable D call. Germline CDR1 and CDR2: SGHRS and YFSETQ. CDR3 length: 12 amino acids. Trimming took off 6 bases at V and 1 base at J, with 4 bases between the two ends. DNA for the CDR3: TGCGCCAGCAAACAAACTAATGAAAAACTGTTTTTT. Its translation: CASKQTNEKLFF.

The genes are TRBV7-8 and TRBJ1-1; tentatively, D is TRBD1 (5 bases). The CDR3 runs 13 residues. V lost 1 base and J lost 4, with 7 bases in between. Germline CDR1 reads SGHVS; CDR2 reads FQNEAQ. As DNA, the CDR3 is TGTGCCAGCAGCTTAGGGGGGTTCACTGAAGCTTTCTTT. This gives the protein CASSLGGFTEAFF. Looking up the rest from reference TRBV7-8 and TRBJ1-1 gives the full variable domain: GAGVSQSPRYKVAKRGQDVALRCDPISGHVSLFWYQQALGQGPEFLTYFQNEAQLDKSGLPSDRFFAERPEGSVSTLKIQRTQQEDSAVYLCASSLGGFTEAFFGQGTRLTVV.

The chain links TRBV10-1 to TRBJ2-1; maybe TRBD1 (6 bases). This CDR3 is 16 amino acids long. Deletions cut 3 bases from V and 0 bases from J, with 12 bases between. Looked up from germline, CDR1 is WNHNN and CDR2 is SYGVQD (reference sequence). Here the CDR3 reads CASSDGGETSYNEQFF. CDR3 DNA: TGCGCCAGCAGTGATGGGGGCGAAACCTCCTACAATGAGCAGTTCTTC.